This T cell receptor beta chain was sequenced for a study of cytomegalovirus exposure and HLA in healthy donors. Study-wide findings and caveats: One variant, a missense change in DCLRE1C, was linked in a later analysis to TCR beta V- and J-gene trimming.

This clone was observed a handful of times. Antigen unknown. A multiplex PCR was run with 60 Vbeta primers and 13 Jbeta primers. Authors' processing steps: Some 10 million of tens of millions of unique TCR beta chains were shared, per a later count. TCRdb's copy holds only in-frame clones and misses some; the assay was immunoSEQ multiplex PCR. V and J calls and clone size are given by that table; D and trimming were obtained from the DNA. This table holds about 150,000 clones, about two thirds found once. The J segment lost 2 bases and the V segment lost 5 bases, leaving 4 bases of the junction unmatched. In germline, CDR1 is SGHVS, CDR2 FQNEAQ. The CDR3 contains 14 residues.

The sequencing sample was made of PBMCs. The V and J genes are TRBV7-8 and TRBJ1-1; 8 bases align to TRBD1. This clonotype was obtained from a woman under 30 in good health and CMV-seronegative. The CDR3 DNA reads TGTGCCAGCAGCCGAGACAGGGGAAACACTGAAGCTTTCTTT. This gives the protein CASSRDRGNTEAFF.